This T cell receptor (beta chain) appears in the sequencing data of a study of blood T cell repertoires in COVID-19. Study overall: There were acute and convalescent COVID-19 samples, and they came from the United States, Italy and Spain. T cells, B-cell-depleted T cells, or PBMCs supplied cDNA or gDNA.

How the authors handled the data: Amplification of reference gene primers provided the estimated nucleated cell counts. Measured with immunoSEQ multiplex PCR; TCRdb has only the in-frame clones, and not every one. Clonal size and the V and J genes are those of that table, whereas D and trimming came from the DNA. The sample includes around 300,000 clones, 70% to 90% of them seen just once. Deletions cut 3 bases from V and 6 bases from J, with 12 bases between. Germline V CDR1 and CDR2: GTSNPN, SVGIG (reference sequence). This CDR3 is 13 amino acids long. The sequencing input was peripheral blood. The V and J genes are TRBV30 and TRBJ1-5; maybe TRBD1 (5 bases). The sequence came from a woman aged 70-85 years with acute or convalescent COVID-19. The CDR3 reads CAWRSGGIQPQHF. The CDR3 DNA reads as TGTGCCTGGAGGTCGGGGGGGATTCAGCCCCAGCATTTT.